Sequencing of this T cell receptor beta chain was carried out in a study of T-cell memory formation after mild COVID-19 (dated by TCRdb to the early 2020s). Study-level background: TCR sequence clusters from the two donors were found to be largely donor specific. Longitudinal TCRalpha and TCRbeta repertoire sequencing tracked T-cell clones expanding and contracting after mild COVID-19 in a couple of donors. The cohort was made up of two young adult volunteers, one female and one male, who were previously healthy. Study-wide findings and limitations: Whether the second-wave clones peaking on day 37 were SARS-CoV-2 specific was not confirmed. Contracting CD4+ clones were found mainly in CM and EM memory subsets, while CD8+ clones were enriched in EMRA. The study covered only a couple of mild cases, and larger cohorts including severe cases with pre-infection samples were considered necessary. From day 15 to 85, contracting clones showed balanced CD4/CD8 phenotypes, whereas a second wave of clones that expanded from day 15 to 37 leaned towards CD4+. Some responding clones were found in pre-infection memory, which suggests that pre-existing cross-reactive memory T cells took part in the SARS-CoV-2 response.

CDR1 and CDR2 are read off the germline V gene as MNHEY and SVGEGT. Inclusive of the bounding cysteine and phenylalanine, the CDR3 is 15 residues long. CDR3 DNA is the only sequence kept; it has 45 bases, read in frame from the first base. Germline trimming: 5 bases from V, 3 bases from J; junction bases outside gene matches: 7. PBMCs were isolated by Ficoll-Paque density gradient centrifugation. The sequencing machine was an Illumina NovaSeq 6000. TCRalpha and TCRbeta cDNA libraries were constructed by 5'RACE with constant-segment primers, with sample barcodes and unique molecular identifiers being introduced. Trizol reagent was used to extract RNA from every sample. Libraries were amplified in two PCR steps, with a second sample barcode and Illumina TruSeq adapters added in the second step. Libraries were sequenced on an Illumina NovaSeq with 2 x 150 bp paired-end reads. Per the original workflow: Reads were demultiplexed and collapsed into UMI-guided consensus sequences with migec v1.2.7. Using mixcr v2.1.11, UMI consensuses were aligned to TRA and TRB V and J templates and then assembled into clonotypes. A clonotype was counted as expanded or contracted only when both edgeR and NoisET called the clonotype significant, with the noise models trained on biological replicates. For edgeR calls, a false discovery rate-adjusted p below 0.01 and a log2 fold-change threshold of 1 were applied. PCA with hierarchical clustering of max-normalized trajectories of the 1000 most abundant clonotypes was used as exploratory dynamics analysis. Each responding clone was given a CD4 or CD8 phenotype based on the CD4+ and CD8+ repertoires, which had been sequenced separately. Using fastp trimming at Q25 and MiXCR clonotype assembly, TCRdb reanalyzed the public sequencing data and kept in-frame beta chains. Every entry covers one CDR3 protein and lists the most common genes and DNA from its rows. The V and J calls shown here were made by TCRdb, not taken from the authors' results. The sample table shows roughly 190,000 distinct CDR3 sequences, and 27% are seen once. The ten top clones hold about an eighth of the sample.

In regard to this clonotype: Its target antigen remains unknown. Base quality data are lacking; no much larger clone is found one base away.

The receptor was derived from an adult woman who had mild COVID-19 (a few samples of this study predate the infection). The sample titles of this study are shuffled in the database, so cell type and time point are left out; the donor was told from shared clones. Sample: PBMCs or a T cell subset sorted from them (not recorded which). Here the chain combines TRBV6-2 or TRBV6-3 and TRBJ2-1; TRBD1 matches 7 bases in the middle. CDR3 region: CASSPSGQFYNEQFF. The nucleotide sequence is TGTGCCAGCAGTCCCTCGGGACAGTTCTACAATGAGCAGTTCTTC.